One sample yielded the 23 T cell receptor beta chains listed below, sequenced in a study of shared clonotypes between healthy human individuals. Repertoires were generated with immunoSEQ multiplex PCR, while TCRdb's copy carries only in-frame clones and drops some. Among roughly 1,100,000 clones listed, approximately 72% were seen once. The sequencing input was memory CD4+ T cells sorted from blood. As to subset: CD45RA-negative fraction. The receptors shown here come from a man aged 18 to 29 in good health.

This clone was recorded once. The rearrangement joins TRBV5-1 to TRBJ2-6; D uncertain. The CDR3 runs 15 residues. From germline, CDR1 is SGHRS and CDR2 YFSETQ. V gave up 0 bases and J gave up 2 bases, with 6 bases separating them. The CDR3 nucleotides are TGCGCCAGCAGCTTGGATGCGGCTGGGGCCAACGTCCTGACTTTC. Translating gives CASSLDAAGANVLTF. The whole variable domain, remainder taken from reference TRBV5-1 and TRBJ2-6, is KAGVTQTPRYLIKTRGQQVTLSCSPISGHRSVSWYQQTPGQGLQFLFEYFSETQRNKGNFPGRFSGRQFSNSRSEMNVSTLELGDSALYLCASSLDAAGANVLTFGAGSRLTVL.

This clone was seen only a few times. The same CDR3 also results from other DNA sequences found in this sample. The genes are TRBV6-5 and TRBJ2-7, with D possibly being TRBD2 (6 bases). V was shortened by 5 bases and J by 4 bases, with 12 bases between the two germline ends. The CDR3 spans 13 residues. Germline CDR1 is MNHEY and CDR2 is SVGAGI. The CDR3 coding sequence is TGTGCCAGCAGTCCCTCGGGGGAGTACGAGCAGTACTTC. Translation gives CASSPSGEYEQYF.

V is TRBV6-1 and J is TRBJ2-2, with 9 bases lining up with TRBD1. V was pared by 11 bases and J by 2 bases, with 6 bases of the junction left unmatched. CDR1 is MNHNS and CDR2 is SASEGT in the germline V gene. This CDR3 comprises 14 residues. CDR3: CAGGQGYNTGELFF. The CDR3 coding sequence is TGTGCCGGGGGACAGGGATACAACACCGGGGAGCTGTTTTTT.

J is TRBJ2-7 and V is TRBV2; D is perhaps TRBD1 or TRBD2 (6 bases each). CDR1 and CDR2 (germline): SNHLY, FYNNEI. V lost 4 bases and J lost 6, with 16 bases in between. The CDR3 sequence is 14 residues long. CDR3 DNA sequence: TGTGCCAGCAGTGTGGGGGGCGCACAGTTCGAGCAGTACTTC. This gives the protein CASSVGGAQFEQYF.

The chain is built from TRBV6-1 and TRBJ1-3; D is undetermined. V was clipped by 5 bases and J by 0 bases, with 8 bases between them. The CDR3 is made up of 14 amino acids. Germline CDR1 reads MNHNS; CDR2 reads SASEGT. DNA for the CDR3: TGTGCCAGCAGTACGGCGTTCTCTGGAAACACCATATATTTT. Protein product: CASSTAFSGNTIYF.

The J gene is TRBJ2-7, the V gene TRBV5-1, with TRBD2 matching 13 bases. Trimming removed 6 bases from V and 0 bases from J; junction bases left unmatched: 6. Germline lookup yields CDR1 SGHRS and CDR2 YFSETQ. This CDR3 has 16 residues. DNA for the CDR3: TGCGCCAGCAACAGACTAGCGGGGGGCGTCTCCTACGAGCAGTACTTC. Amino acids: CASNRLAGGVSYEQYF.

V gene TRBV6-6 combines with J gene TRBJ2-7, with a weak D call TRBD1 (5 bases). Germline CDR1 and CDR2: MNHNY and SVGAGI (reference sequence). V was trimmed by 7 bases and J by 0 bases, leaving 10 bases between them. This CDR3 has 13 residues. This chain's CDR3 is CASTTALSYEQYF. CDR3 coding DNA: TGTGCCAGCACGACAGCCCTCTCCTACGAGCAGTACTTC.

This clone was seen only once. As DNA, the CDR3 is TGTGCCAGTACATTGACAGGGGGCGGGAACTACGAGCAGTACTTC. Its protein product is CASTLTGGGNYEQYF. The gene calls are TRBV6-1 and TRBJ2-7; 10 bases are shared with TRBD1. Trimming cost V 9 bases and J 3 bases; bases outside gene matches: 11. Germline values: CDR1 MNHNS, CDR2 SASEGT. The CDR3 loop spans 15 amino acids.

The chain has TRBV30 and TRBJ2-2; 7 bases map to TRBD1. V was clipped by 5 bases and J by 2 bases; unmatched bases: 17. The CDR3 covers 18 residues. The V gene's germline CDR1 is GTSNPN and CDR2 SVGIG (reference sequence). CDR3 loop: CAWALGQLFLPNTGELFF. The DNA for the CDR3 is TGTGCCTGGGCCCTGGGACAGCTCTTCTTACCTAACACCGGGGAGCTGTTTTTT. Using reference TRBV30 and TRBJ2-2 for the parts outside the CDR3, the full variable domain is SQTIHQWPATLVQPVGSPLSLECTVEGTSNPNLYWYRQAAGRGLQLLFYSVGIGQISSEVPQNLSASRPQDRQFILSSKKLLLSDSGFYLCAWALGQLFLPNTGELFFGEGSRLTVL.

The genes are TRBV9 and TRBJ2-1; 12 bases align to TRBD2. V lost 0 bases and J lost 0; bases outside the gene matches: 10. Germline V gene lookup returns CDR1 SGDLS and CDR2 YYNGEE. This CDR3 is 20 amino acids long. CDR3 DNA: TGTGCCAGCAGCGTAGAAGGGACTAGCGGGCTCTTTATCTCCTACAATGAGCAGTTCTTC. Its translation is CASSVEGTSGLFISYNEQFF.

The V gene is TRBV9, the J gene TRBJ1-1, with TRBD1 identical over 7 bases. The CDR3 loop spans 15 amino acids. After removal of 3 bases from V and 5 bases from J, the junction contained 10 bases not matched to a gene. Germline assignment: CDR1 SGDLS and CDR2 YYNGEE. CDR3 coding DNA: TGTGCCAGCAGCGGAACCGGGACAGTGGGGACTGAAGCTTTCTTT. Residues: CASSGTGTVGTEAFF.

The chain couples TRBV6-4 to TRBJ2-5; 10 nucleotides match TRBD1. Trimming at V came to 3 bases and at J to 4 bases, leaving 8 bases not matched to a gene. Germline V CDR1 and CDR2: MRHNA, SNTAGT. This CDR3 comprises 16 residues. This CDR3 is CASSEVSGTGVETQYF. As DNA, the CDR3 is TGTGCCAGCAGTGAAGTTTCCGGGACAGGGGTAGAGACCCAGTACTTC.

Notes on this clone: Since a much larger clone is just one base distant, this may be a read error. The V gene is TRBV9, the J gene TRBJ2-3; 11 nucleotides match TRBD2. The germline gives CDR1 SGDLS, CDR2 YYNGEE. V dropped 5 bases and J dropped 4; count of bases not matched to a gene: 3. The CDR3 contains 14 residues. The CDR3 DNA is TGTGCCAGCAGTATAGCGGGGGGGCCAGATACGCAGTATTTT. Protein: CASSIAGGPDTQYF.

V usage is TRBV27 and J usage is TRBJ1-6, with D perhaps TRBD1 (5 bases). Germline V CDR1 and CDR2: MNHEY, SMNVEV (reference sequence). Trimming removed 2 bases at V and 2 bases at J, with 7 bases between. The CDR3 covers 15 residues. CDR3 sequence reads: CASSLEGPYNSPLHF. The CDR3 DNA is TGTGCCAGCAGTTTAGAGGGGCCCTATAATTCACCCCTCCACTTT.

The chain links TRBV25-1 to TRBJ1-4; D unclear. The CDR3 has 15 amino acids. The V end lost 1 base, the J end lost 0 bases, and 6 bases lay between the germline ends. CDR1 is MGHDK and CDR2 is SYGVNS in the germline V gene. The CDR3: CASSESSATNEKLFF. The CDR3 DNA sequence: TGTGCCAGCAGTGAATCCTCTGCAACTAATGAAAAACTGTTTTTT.

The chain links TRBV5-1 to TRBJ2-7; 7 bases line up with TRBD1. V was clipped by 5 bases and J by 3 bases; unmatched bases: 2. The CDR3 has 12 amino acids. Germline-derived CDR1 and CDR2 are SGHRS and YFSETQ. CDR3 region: CASRSGGYEQYF. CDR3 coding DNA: TGCGCCAGCAGGTCAGGGGGCTACGAGCAGTACTTC.

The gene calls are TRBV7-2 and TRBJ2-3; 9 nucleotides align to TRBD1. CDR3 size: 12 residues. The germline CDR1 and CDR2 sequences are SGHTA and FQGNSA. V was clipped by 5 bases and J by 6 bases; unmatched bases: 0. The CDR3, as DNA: TGTGCCAGCAGCGGACAGGGGGATACGCAGTATTTT. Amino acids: CASSGQGDTQYF.

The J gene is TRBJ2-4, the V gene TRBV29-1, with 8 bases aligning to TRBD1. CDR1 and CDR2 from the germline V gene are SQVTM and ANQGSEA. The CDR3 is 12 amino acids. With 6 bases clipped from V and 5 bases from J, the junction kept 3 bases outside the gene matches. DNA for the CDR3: TGCAGCGTGCAGGGGGCGGAAAACATTCAGTACTTC. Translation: CSVQGAENIQYF.

The CDR3, as DNA: TGTGCCAGCAGCTTACCGGTCAGGCCCGGGGGAGGATCCTACGAGCAGTACTTC. This translates into CASSLPVRPGGGSYEQYF. This chain joins TRBV7-9 and TRBJ2-7, with D possibly TRBD2 on 6 matching bases. V was trimmed by 2 bases and J by 1 base, leaving 21 bases between them. CDR1 is SEHNR and CDR2 is FQNEAQ in the germline V gene (reference sequence). The CDR3 extends over 18 amino acids.

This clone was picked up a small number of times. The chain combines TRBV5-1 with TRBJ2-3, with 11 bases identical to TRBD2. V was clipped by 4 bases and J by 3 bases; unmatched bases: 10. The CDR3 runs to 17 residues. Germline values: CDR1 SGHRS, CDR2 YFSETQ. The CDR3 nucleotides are TGCGCCAGCAGCCGAGGGACTAGCGGTCCTTTTACAGATACGCAGTATTTT. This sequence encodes CASSRGTSGPFTDTQYF.

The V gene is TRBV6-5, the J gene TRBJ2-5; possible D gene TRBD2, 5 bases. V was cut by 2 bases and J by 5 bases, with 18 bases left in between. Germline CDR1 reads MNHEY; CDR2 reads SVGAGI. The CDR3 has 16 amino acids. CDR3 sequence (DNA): TGTGCCAGCAGTTACATGGACTGGTTCAGCGCGGAGACCCAGTACTTC. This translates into CASSYMDWFSAETQYF.

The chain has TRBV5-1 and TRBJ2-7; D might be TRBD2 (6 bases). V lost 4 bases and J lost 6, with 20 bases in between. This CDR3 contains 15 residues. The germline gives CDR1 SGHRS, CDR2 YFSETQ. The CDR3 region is CASSPTAGSPSEQYF. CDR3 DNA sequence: TGCGCCAGCAGCCCTACAGCGGGCAGCCCCTCCGAGCAGTACTTC. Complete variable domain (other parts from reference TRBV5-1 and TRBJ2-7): KAGVTQTPRYLIKTRGQQVTLSCSPISGHRSVSWYQQTPGQGLQFLFEYFSETQRNKGNFPGRFSGRQFSNSRSEMNVSTLELGDSALYLCASSPTAGSPSEQYFGPGTRLTVT.

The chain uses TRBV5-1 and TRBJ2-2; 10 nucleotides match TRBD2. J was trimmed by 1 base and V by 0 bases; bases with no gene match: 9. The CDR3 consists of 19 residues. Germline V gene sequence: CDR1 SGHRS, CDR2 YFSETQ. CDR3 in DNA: TGCGCCAGCAGCTTGGAGGTTGTACTAGCGGGATTGAACACCGGGGAGCTGTTTTTT. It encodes CASSLEVVLAGLNTGELFF. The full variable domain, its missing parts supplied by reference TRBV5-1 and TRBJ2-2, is KAGVTQTPRYLIKTRGQQVTLSCSPISGHRSVSWYQQTPGQGLQFLFEYFSETQRNKGNFPGRFSGRQFSNSRSEMNVSTLELGDSALYLCASSLEVVLAGLNTGELFFGEGSRLTVL.